The clone carrying this T cell receptor (beta chain) was observed many times. The antigen is undetermined. Investigators prepared the TCR beta libraries by applying iRepertoire HTBI primers and Arm-PCR of CDR3 regions. TCRdb called the multiplex PCR reads again in MiXCR, with one record for every CDR3 protein. The sample holds 450,000 to 700,000 distinct CDR3 sequences, roughly 14% seen once. The data derive from a study of regulatory T cells in long-lasting Graves disease. Study findings and constraints: More public clonotypes were shared by persistent patients (2,741) than by new patients (approximately 990).

CDR1 is LGHDT and CDR2 is YNNKEL in the germline V gene (reference sequence). The CDR3 extends over 16 amino acids. The trim removed 1 base at V and 2 bases at J, leaving 5 bases unmatched. The time point was: newly diagnosed GD, antithyroid drugs for less than 3 months. PBMC RNA served as the TCR library source. This sample also appeared in a second study, on T cells in Graves' hyperthyroidism and ophthalmopathy. That source adds: First-round RT-PCR targeting the TCR CDR3 was performed with the HTBI primer set.

Sequencing was performed on peripheral blood mononuclear cells (PBMCs), taken at new diagnosis, from a patient treated with antithyroid drugs. J is TRBJ2-7 and V is TRBV3-1, with 10 bases that match TRBD2. This TCR came from a man younger than 45 with Graves disease. The CDR3 nucleotides are TGTGCCAGCAGCCAAGCTAGCGGGAGTTTCACCTACGAGCAGTACTTC. As protein: CASSQASGSFTYEQYF.